One sample yielded the 17 T cell receptor beta chains listed below, sequenced in a study of molecular identifiers for immune sequencing clone quantification. TCRdb recomputed calls from the PCR reads with MiXCR, one row per CDR3 protein. The sample records over 600,000 distinct CDR3 sequences, just under 20% being singletons. Sequencing was carried out using naive CD8+ T cells from blood, with Jurkat cell RNA spiked in. Subset indicated: FACS-sorted CD8+CD4-CCR7+CD45RA+ naive T cells. These receptors were collected from a human donor in good health. Some libraries in this study had Jurkat cell RNA spiked in.

This clonotype was counted ten times or more. V and J are TRBV11-2 and TRBJ2-7; TRBD1 agrees at 7 bases. J was trimmed by 0 bases and V by 5 bases; bases with no gene match: 13. The CDR3 has 17 residues. Germline V gene sequence: CDR1 SGHAT, CDR2 FQNNGV. The CDR3, as DNA: TGTGCCAGCAGCCCCACCCTAACCCGGGACAGCTCCTACGAGCAGTACTTC. Translation gives CASSPTLTRDSSYEQYF.

This clonotype appeared many times. The gene calls are TRBV14 and TRBJ2-7; 8 positions agree with TRBD1. With 3 bases clipped from V and 4 bases from J, the junction kept 8 bases outside the gene matches. CDR3 length: 15 residues. Germline loops: CDR1 SGHDN, CDR2 FVKESK. The CDR3 is CASSHRSGGGYEQYF. CDR3 coding DNA: TGTGCCAGCAGCCACAGGTCAGGGGGCGGGTACGAGCAGTACTTC.

This clonotype was observed at least ten times. This sequence joins TRBV7-9 and TRBJ2-1; 10 bases map to TRBD1. The CDR3 has 17 residues. Germline trimming cut 4 bases from V and 5 bases from J; bases unmatched to any gene: 11. CDR1 SEHNR and CDR2 FQNEAQ come from the germline V gene (reference sequence). The DNA of the CDR3 is TGTGCCAGCAGCTCCTTCTCCGGGACAGGGGAAGACAATGAGCAGTTCTTC. It codes for CASSSFSGTGEDNEQFF.

J is TRBJ1-1 and V is TRBV5-1; 7 nucleotides match TRBD1. From germline, CDR1 is SGHRS and CDR2 YFSETQ. The CDR3 is made up of 16 amino acids. Trimming took 2 bases from V and 1 from J; bases not matched to a gene: 8. The CDR3 loop reads CASSFNGTARNTEAFF. As DNA, the CDR3 is TGCGCCAGCAGCTTCAACGGGACAGCTAGGAACACTGAAGCTTTCTTT.

This clonotype has ten or more counts. The rearrangement links TRBV3-1 to TRBJ2-3; tentatively, D is TRBD2 (6 bases). CDR1 is LGHDT, CDR2 YNNKEL, per germline (reference sequence). Trimming removed 4 bases from V and 1 base from J, with 15 bases in between. This CDR3 is built from 16 residues. CDR3 loop: CASSLGLRLGTDTQYF. CDR3 DNA: TGTGCCAGCAGCCTTGGACTCCGACTAGGCACAGATACGCAGTATTTT.

The gene calls are TRBV27 and TRBJ2-7, with 10 bases that match TRBD1. CDR3 length: 15 residues. The germline V gene has CDR1 MNHEY and CDR2 SMNVEV (reference sequence). V dropped 2 bases and J dropped 4; count of bases not matched to a gene: 5. The CDR3 region is CASSLKRDRGYEQYF. CDR3 coding DNA: TGTGCCAGCAGTTTAAAGAGGGACAGGGGATACGAGCAGTACTTC.

A word on this clonotype: This may be a read error, as it is one base from a much larger clone. This rearrangement joins TRBV5-4 to TRBJ2-7; 8 nucleotides agree with TRBD1. Germline V gene lookup returns CDR1 SGHNT and CDR2 YYREEE (reference sequence). The V segment lost 5 bases and the J segment 9 bases; nucleotides outside the gene matches: 13. CDR3 length: 14 amino acids. This CDR3 is CASSTGTGLNGQYF. DNA of the CDR3: TGTGCCAGCAGTACCGGGACAGGTCTTAACGGGCAGTACTTC.

Written as DNA, the CDR3 is TGTGCCAGCAGCTCAGTACCCGGGGGAAACATTCAGTACTTC. It translates to CASSSVPGGNIQYF. V is TRBV11-1 and J is TRBJ2-4, with TRBD2 as a possible D gene (6 bases). Germline V gene lookup returns CDR1 SGHAT and CDR2 FQDESV (reference sequence). V lost 4 bases and J 6 bases, leaving 13 bases between the germline ends. The CDR3 sequence is 14 residues long.

V and J are TRBV13 and TRBJ2-3; D remains ambiguous. The CDR3 spans 13 residues. CDR1 and CDR2 from the germline V gene are PRHDT and FYEKMQ (reference sequence). V was pared by 8 bases and J by 0 bases, with 9 bases between. The CDR3 loop reads CASGTTSTDTQYF. The CDR3, as DNA: TGTGCCAGCGGCACCACTAGCACAGATACGCAGTATTTT.

This clonotype was found many times. The gene calls are TRBV7-3 and TRBJ2-1; weak D call: TRBD1 (5 bases). Germline CDR1 reads SGHTA; CDR2 reads FQGTGA. Deletions cut 2 bases from V and 9 bases from J, with 8 bases between. The CDR3 extends over 12 amino acids. CDR3: CASSLDRREQFF. The CDR3 DNA is TGTGCCAGCAGCTTAGACAGACGTGAGCAGTTCTTC.

This clonotype was seen many times. The chain joins TRBV2 to TRBJ1-5; 7 bases are shared with TRBD1. The V gene end was trimmed by 8 bases and the J gene end by 6 bases; junction bases not matched to a gene: 4. Germline assignment: CDR1 SNHLY and CDR2 FYNNEI. The CDR3 runs to 12 residues. The CDR3 loop reads CASGQAPQPQHF. The CDR3 coding sequence is TGTGCCAGCGGACAGGCCCCTCAGCCCCAGCATTTT.

Note on this clonotype: This sequence may be a read error, since a much larger clone differs from it by one base. The chain couples TRBV7-2 to TRBJ2-3; D gene ambiguous. Germline V gives CDR1 SGHTA, CDR2 FQGNSA. This CDR3 region has 17 residues. V was trimmed by 5 bases and J by 0 bases, leaving 18 bases between them. CDR3 sequence reads: CASSTSGSSSSTDTQYF. The CDR3 region has the DNA TGTGCCAGCAGCACCAGTGGTAGCAGCTCTAGCACAGATACGCAGTATTTT. The whole variable domain, filled in from reference TRBV7-2 and TRBJ2-3, reads GAGVSQSPSNKVTEKGKDVELRCDPISGHTALYWYRQSLGQGLEFLIYFQGNSAPDKSGLPSDRFSAERTGGSVSTLTIQRTQQEDSAVYLCASSTSGSSSSTDTQYFGPGTRLTVL.

The rearrangement joins TRBV30 to TRBJ2-1, with 8 bases fitting TRBD1. Germline assignment: CDR1 GTSNPN and CDR2 SVGIG (reference sequence). The CDR3 is 13 residues long. Trimming at V came to 5 bases and at J to 5 bases, leaving 5 bases not matched to a gene. The CDR3 loop reads CAWGQGVHNEQFF. The CDR3 DNA follows: TGTGCCTGGGGACAGGGTGTTCACAATGAGCAGTTCTTC.

This clonotype occurred a few times. This sequence joins TRBV7-9 and TRBJ2-1; 12 bases line up with TRBD2. J was trimmed by 4 bases and V by 2 bases; bases with no gene match: 6. This CDR3 region has 17 residues. CDR1 is SEHNR and CDR2 is FQNEAQ in the germline V gene (reference sequence). CDR3 sequence reads: CASSLMTGLAGYNEQFF. DNA for the CDR3: TGTGCCAGCAGCTTAATGACGGGACTAGCGGGTTACAATGAGCAGTTCTTC.

This clonotype was counted ten times or more. V is TRBV20-1 and J is TRBJ1-5; a weak D match, TRBD1 (5 bases). CDR3 length: 16 residues. Germline lookup yields CDR1 DFQATT and CDR2 SNEGSKA (reference sequence). Trimming stripped 0 bases from V and 0 bases from J, with 12 bases between. CDR3 DNA: TGCAGTGCTAGAGATGGGGGAGTCGGTAGCAATCAGCCCCAGCATTTT. Protein sequence: CSARDGGVGSNQPQHF.

The rearrangement links TRBV3-2 to TRBJ2-2; the D call TRBD1 from the table was never checked on the DNA. TRBV3-2 is deemed a pseudogene. The CDR3 length is 20 residues. CDR3 in DNA: TGTGCCAGCAGCCAAGTACAGGGGGCAGTTATAGTAGGATACGCCGGGGAGCTGTTTTTT. The encoded protein is CASSQVQGAVIVGYAGELFF.

This clonotype was seen more than once but under ten times. The chain carries TRBV6-6 and TRBJ2-7; D remains ambiguous. The CDR3 is 12 amino acids. Germline lookup yields CDR1 MNHNY and CDR2 SVGAGI (reference sequence). V was clipped by 2 bases and J by 6 bases, with 8 bases between them. CDR3 sequence: CASSYRAGEQYF. The CDR3 DNA reads as TGTGCCAGCAGTTACAGGGCCGGCGAGCAGTACTTC.